One and the same sample provided the 16 T cell receptor beta chains below, sequenced in a study of blood T cell repertoires in COVID-19. Libraries were prepared by immunoSEQ multiplex PCR; TCRdb keeps only in-frame clonotypes and omits some of them. The sample holds 200,000 to 300,000 clones, around 86% seen once. What was sequenced was PBMCs or T cells enriched from blood (not recorded which). Source of these receptors: a man aged 35-49 years who had recovered from COVID-19.

The chain joins TRBV5-1 to TRBJ2-1; possible D gene TRBD1, 6 bases. Between the trimmed V and J ends, which lost 2 bases and 10 bases, there was a span of 16 bases. Germline CDR1 SGHRS, CDR2 YFSETQ. CDR3 length: 14 residues. For the CDR3, the DNA is TGCGCCAGCAGCTTTACAGGGTTGGATGAGGAGCAGTTCTTC. This encodes CASSFTGLDEEQFF.

In its sample, this clone was seen a few times. The rearrangement joins TRBV11-3 to TRBJ2-1, with TRBD2 matching 15 bases. V trimming: 5 bases; J trimming: 4 bases; junction bases outside the gene matches: 6. The CDR3 covers 17 residues. The germline CDR1 and CDR2 sequences are SGHNT and YENEEA. CDR3 sequence reads: CASSPGLAGGQYNEQFF. DNA for the CDR3: TGTGCCAGCAGCCCGGGACTAGCGGGGGGTCAATACAATGAGCAGTTCTTC.

This clone occurred once. The V and J genes are TRBV18 and TRBJ1-1; a possible D gene is TRBD1 (6 bases). The CDR3 runs 16 residues. The germline CDR1 and CDR2 sequences are KGHSH and LQKENI. With 0 bases removed from V and 5 bases from J, the gap between germline ends came to 16 bases. The CDR3 here is CASSPPGGGLGTEAFF. The CDR3 DNA is TGTGCCAGCTCACCACCGGGAGGGGGATTGGGTACTGAAGCTTTCTTT.

This clone appeared a single time. The CDR3 nucleotides are TGCAGCGTTGAAGGTAGCGGGAGGGCGGGGGAGCAGTACTTC. Its protein product is CSVEGSGRAGEQYF. The chain carries TRBV29-1 and TRBJ2-7, with 11 bases matching TRBD2. This CDR3 is built from 14 residues. Germline CDR1 is SQVTM and CDR2 is ANQGSEA. V lost 1 base to trimming and J lost 7 bases; unmatched junction nucleotides: 6.

The chain is built from TRBV15 and TRBJ2-2; perhaps TRBD2 as D (6 bases). The CDR3 spans 22 residues. Trimming stripped 4 bases from V and 4 bases from J, with 34 bases between. The germline V gene encodes CDR1 LNHNV and CDR2 YYDKDF (reference sequence). CDR3 coding DNA: TGTGCCACCAGCACTAAAAAGGGAATCGTGGGAGGACCCCCGCGGGGCACCGGGGAGCTGTTTTTT. Its translation is CATSTKKGIVGGPPRGTGELFF.

The chain uses TRBV27 and TRBJ1-4; D is unresolved. The CDR3 consists of 14 residues. Between the trimmed V and J ends, which lost 2 bases and 3 bases, there was a span of 7 bases. Germline assignment: CDR1 MNHEY and CDR2 SMNVEV (reference sequence). The CDR3 spells CASSLRGANEKLFF. The CDR3, as DNA: TGTGCCAGCAGTTTACGGGGTGCTAATGAAAAACTGTTTTTT.

The chain joins TRBV6-6 to TRBJ1-5, with D tentatively TRBD1 (5 bases). The germline gives CDR1 MNHNY, CDR2 SVGAGI (reference sequence). The CDR3 consists of 15 residues. V gave up 5 bases and J gave up 0 bases, with 11 bases separating them. CDR3 nucleotide sequence: TGTGCCAGCAGTGTAACAGGTTATAGCAATCAGCCCCAGCATTTT. This codes for CASSVTGYSNQPQHF.

The J gene is TRBJ2-7, the V gene TRBV7-2; 12 nucleotides align to TRBD2. V gave up 5 bases and J gave up 2 bases; unmatched junction bases: 7. Per the germline V gene, CDR1 is SGHTA and CDR2 is FQGNSA. The CDR3 has 16 residues. This CDR3 reads CASSPRTSGIPYEQYF. Written as DNA, the CDR3 is TGTGCCAGCAGCCCGCGGACTAGCGGGATCCCCTACGAGCAGTACTTC.

The V gene is TRBV5-1, the J gene TRBJ1-3; no firm D call. CDR3 length: 13 amino acids. V dropped 9 bases and J dropped 10 bases, with 20 bases sitting between them. Germline CDR1 and CDR2: SGHRS and YFSETQ. The DNA of the CDR3 is TGCGCCATCCCGGTCCGTCTCTTAGAGACCATATATTTT. This sequence encodes CAIPVRLLETIYF. Based on the CDR3 plus reference TRBV5-1 and TRBJ1-3, the full variable domain is KAGVTQTPRYLIKTRGQQVTLSCSPISGHRSVSWYQQTPGQGLQFLFEYFSETQRNKGNFPGRFSGRQFSNSRSEMNVSTLELGDSALYLCAIPVRLLETIYFGEGSWLTVV.

The chain joins TRBV4-3 to TRBJ1-2; D might be TRBD1 (6 bases). The CDR3 runs 15 residues. V was clipped by 4 bases and J by 6 bases, with 18 bases between them. Per the germline V gene, CDR1 is LGHNA and CDR2 is YSLEER. The CDR3 DNA is TGCGCCAGCAGCCTCGTGGGGGCAGGGGAGAATGGCTACACCTTC. Residues: CASSLVGAGENGYTF.

The chain recombines TRBV6-5 with TRBJ1-1; D not resolved. V lost 7 bases to trimming and J lost 2 bases, with 11 bases between them. Germline V gives CDR1 MNHEY, CDR2 SVGAGI. The CDR3 has 13 residues. The CDR3 DNA is TGTGCCAGCACCCGCGGGGAAAACACTGAAGCTTTCTTT. Protein product: CASTRGENTEAFF.

This clone was seen more than once but under ten times. The chain couples TRBV5-5 to TRBJ1-1; no reliable D call. V dropped 0 bases and J dropped 3 bases, with 12 bases sitting between them. Germline V gives CDR1 SGHKS, CDR2 YYEKEE (reference sequence). There are 15 residues in the CDR3. In DNA form, the CDR3 reads TGTGCCAGCAGCTTGGCCTGGGAGGCGTACACTGAAGCTTTCTTT. Encoded protein: CASSLAWEAYTEAFF. The variable domain in full, completed from reference TRBV5-5 and TRBJ1-1, reads DAGVTQSPTHLIKTRGQQVTLRCSPISGHKSVSWYQQVLGQGPQFIFQYYEKEERGRGNFPDRFSARQFPNYSSELNVNALLLGDSALYLCASSLAWEAYTEAFFGQGTRLTVV.

This clone was recorded a few times. This chain uses TRBV4-1 with TRBJ1-4; unclear D gene. The germline gives CDR1 MGHRA, CDR2 YSYEKL. Trimming shortened V by 0 bases and J by 6 bases, and 14 bases separated the two germline ends. The CDR3 loop spans 16 amino acids. This CDR3 reads CASSQESRAGDEKLFF. The DNA of the CDR3 is TGCGCCAGCAGCCAAGAGTCGAGGGCTGGGGATGAAAAACTGTTTTTT.

This rearrangement joins TRBV18 to TRBJ2-5; 11 bases agree with TRBD1. The germline CDR1 and CDR2 sequences are KGHSH and LQKENI. The V gene end was trimmed by 3 bases and the J gene end by 5 bases; junction bases not matched to a gene: 5. The CDR3 loop spans 15 amino acids. CDR3: CASSPYGTGGETQYF. For the CDR3, the DNA is TGTGCCAGCTCACCCTACGGGACAGGGGGGGAGACCCAGTACTTC.

V and J are TRBV4-1 and TRBJ1-5; D remains unclear. The CDR3 contains 16 residues. CDR1 and CDR2 from the germline V gene are MGHRA and YSYEKL. The V end was cut by 2 bases, the J end by 4 bases, with 15 bases between. The CDR3: CASSQMAGNTNQPQHF. For the CDR3, the DNA is TGCGCCAGCAGCCAAATGGCAGGCAATACTAATCAGCCCCAGCATTTT.

V and J are TRBV19 and TRBJ1-5; maybe TRBD1 (5 bases). Between the trimmed V and J ends, which lost 1 base and 7 bases, there was a span of 14 bases. Germline V CDR1 and CDR2: LNHDA, SQIVND (reference sequence). The CDR3 runs to 15 residues. This CDR3 is CASSIVEGTWQPQHF. DNA for the CDR3: TGTGCCAGTAGTATAGTCGAGGGGACTTGGCAGCCCCAGCATTTT.